This T cell receptor (beta chain) appears in the sequencing data of a study of blood T cell repertoires in COVID-19. The CDR3 extends over 16 amino acids. Germline V CDR1 and CDR2: SNHLY, FYNNEI. Losses at the gene ends were 8 bases for V and 3 bases for J; bases not matched to a gene: 5. Under the authors' procedure: Amplification with reference gene primers provided the estimates of nucleated cell counts. The table came from immunoSEQ multiplex PCR; TCRdb's copy has only in-frame clones and leaves some out. D and trimming come from the DNA, and the V and J calls and clone size come from that table. Of about 170,000 clones listed, under 85% are singletons.

V gene TRBV2 combines with J gene TRBJ2-2; 14 bases agree with TRBD2. This TCR was sampled from a man of 80 years or more with COVID-19, enrolled during active disease. The specimen sequenced was peripheral blood. CDR3 DNA sequence: TGTGCCAGCTCGACGGGACTAGCGGGAGACACCGGGGAGCTGTTTTTT. Encoded protein: CASSTGLAGDTGELFF.